This TCR beta chain derives from a study of response to subunit inactivated influenza vaccine. Details on this clonotype: What it binds is not known.

Overall study findings and caveats: Authors suggested that a seasonal influenza vaccination recruits few new T cells each time.

TCRdb called the RT-PCR reads again in MiXCR, with one record for every CDR3 protein. Of about 300,000 distinct CDR3 sequences listed, around 20% are singletons. This sample comprised PBMCs from blood, obtained roughly 20 months after vaccination. This TCR came from a man aged 45 to 75 who received an inactivated influenza vaccine.

CDR3 nucleotides: TGCGCCAGCAGCCAAGGGACAGGCTATTCTGGAAACACCATATATTTT. Its protein is CASSQGTGYSGNTIYF. V usage is TRBV4-3 and J usage is TRBJ1-3; TRBD1 aligns across 7 bases. The CDR3 runs 16 residues. In germline, CDR1 is LGHNA, CDR2 YSLEER. The junction had 4 bases not matched to a gene; V was cut back by 1 base and J by 1 base.